The 30 T cell receptor beta chains in this list originate from one sample, sequenced in a study of cytomegalovirus exposure and HLA in healthy donors. Use of 60 Vbeta and 13 Jbeta primers characterized the PCR. Assay used: immunoSEQ multiplex PCR; TCRdb lists only in-frame clones, some missing. The table has about 150,000 clones, about 88% seen once. The specimen sequenced was PBMCs. These TCRs come from a woman in her late teens or twenties in good health and CMV-seronegative.

A word on this clone: Germline is not matched at one junction end, which may reflect a read error. This chain joins TRBV29-1 and TRBJ2-7; TRBD2 matches at 9 bases. The germline CDR1 and CDR2 sequences are SQVTM and ANQGSEA. The CDR3 is 11 amino acids. The CDR3 loop is CSVIAGAGLWF. The CDR3 coding sequence is TGCAGCGTGATAGCGGGAGCGGGCCTTTGGTTC.

The genes are TRBV18 and TRBJ2-7; no firm D call. In germline, CDR1 is KGHSH, CDR2 LQKENI. The CDR3 runs 14 residues. V lost 2 bases and J lost 3, with 11 bases in between. CDR3 sequence: CASSPSGGYYEQYF. CDR3 nucleotide sequence: TGTGCCAGCTCACCATCTGGCGGATACTACGAGCAGTACTTC. The complete variable domain, with remaining parts taken from reference TRBV18 and TRBJ2-7, reads NAGVMQNPRHLVRRRGQEARLRCSPMKGHSHVYWYRQLPEEGLKFMVYLQKENIIDESGMPKERFSAEFPKEGPSILRIQQVVRGDSAAYFCASSPSGGYYEQYFGPGTRLTVT.

The V gene is TRBV19, the J gene TRBJ2-3, with D hard to call. The CDR3 consists of 13 residues. Germline CDR1 is LNHDA and CDR2 is SQIVND (reference sequence). Trimming shortened V by 3 bases and J by 6 bases, and 10 bases separated the two germline ends. DNA of the CDR3: TGTGCCAGTAGTATGCAGGCCTCGGATACGCAGTATTTT. Its protein product is CASSMQASDTQYF. The full variable domain, rest sourced from reference TRBV19 and TRBJ2-3, is DGGITQSPKYLFRKEGQNVTLSCEQNLNHDAMYWYRQDPGQGLRLIYYSQIVNDFQKGDIAEGYSVSREKKESFPLTVTSAQKNPTAFYLCASSMQASDTQYFGPGTRLTVL.

The V and J genes are TRBV10-3 and TRBJ2-2, with D perhaps matching TRBD1 (6 bases). Between the trimmed V and J ends, which lost 10 bases and 2 bases, there was a span of 26 bases. The CDR3 has 18 residues. The germline V gene has CDR1 ENHRY and CDR2 SYGVKD. The CDR3 nucleotides are TGTGCCACCAAGGGGGTCAGGGACCAGCACCAAAACACCGGGGAGCTGTTTTTT. It encodes CATKGVRDQHQNTGELFF.

This clone came up a few times. The chain uses TRBV5-1 and TRBJ2-1; tentatively, D is TRBD1 (6 bases). The CDR3 has 16 residues. V lost 4 bases and J 3 bases, leaving 17 bases between the germline ends. CDR1 is SGHRS and CDR2 is YFSETQ in the germline V gene. The CDR3 region is CASSRTRDKLYNEQFF. As DNA, the CDR3 is TGCGCCAGCAGCCGGACCCGGGACAAGCTCTACAATGAGCAGTTCTTC.

The chain couples TRBV7-2 to TRBJ2-3, with 11 bases lining up with TRBD2. CDR1 and CDR2 from the germline V gene are SGHTA and FQGNSA. Germline trimming cut 5 bases from V and 4 bases from J; bases unmatched to any gene: 2. The CDR3 sequence is 14 residues long. The CDR3 loop is CASSASGRPDTQYF. The DNA for the CDR3 is TGTGCCAGCAGCGCTAGCGGGAGGCCAGATACGCAGTATTTT. Variable domain in full (rest from reference TRBV7-2 and TRBJ2-3): GAGVSQSPSNKVTEKGKDVELRCDPISGHTALYWYRQSLGQGLEFLIYFQGNSAPDKSGLPSDRFSAERTGGSVSTLTIQRTQQEDSAVYLCASSASGRPDTQYFGPGTRLTVL.

This clone was seen once. The chain is built from TRBV2 and TRBJ1-5; D call uncertain. CDR3 length: 13 residues. Germline values: CDR1 SNHLY, CDR2 FYNNEI. The V end was cut by 6 bases, the J end by 2 bases, with 8 bases between. In nucleotides, the CDR3 is TGTGCCAGCAGCACAGAAGGCAATCAGCCCCAGCATTTT. It codes for CASSTEGNQPQHF.

The chain has TRBV9 and TRBJ2-1; perhaps TRBD1 as D (5 bases). Trimming left V 2 bases short and J 4 bases short, with 16 bases between. Germline V lookup: CDR1 SGDLS, CDR2 YYNGEE. The CDR3 has 16 residues. The CDR3, as DNA: TGTGCCAGCAGCGTCAGTTTAGGGGTTGGGTACAATGAGCAGTTCTTC. It specifies CASSVSLGVGYNEQFF.

This rearrangement joins TRBV7-9 to TRBJ2-7, with 9 bases matching TRBD1. The CDR3 runs to 16 residues. Per germline, CDR1 SEHNR and CDR2 FQNEAQ (reference sequence). Trimming at V came to 5 bases and at J to 0 bases, leaving 8 bases not matched to a gene. CDR3 sequence (DNA): TGTGCCAGCAGCGGACAGGGGAAGTCCAGCTCCTACGAGCAGTACTTC. Amino acids: CASSGQGKSSSYEQYF.

V gene TRBV11-2 combines with J gene TRBJ1-2; TRBD1 agrees at 9 bases. Looked up from germline, CDR1 is SGHAT and CDR2 is FQNNGV. The CDR3 sequence is 15 residues long. V shed 1 base, J shed 7 bases, and the junction held 7 bases outside the gene matches. CDR3 in DNA: TGTGCCAGCAGCTTAGCACACAGGGGGCCCCGTGGCTACACCTTC. Translated: CASSLAHRGPRGYTF.

The chain couples TRBV7-2 to TRBJ2-3; TRBD2 agrees at 10 bases. The germline V gene encodes CDR1 SGHTA and CDR2 FQGNSA. This CDR3 contains 17 residues. J gave up 2 bases and V 1 base, and 6 bases lay outside the gene matches. The CDR3 is CASSLGASGGPTDTQYF. CDR3 in DNA: TGTGCCAGCAGCTTAGGGGCTAGCGGGGGACCCACAGATACGCAGTATTTT.

This clone was detected a few times. The chain uses TRBV30 and TRBJ1-5; tentative D call: TRBD1 (5 bases). Trimming took 1 base from V and 6 from J, leaving 10 bases between them. Looked up from germline, CDR1 is GTSNPN and CDR2 is SVGIG (reference sequence). This CDR3 spans 13 amino acids. Here the CDR3 DNA reads TGTGCCTGGAGTGGGGGGGTCGGTCAGCCCCAGCATTTT. Its translation is CAWSGGVGQPQHF.

The chain couples TRBV19 to TRBJ2-7, with TRBD2 as a possible D gene (6 bases). The CDR3 length is 13 residues. V was cut by 5 bases and J by 2 bases, with 10 bases left in between. Per the germline V gene, CDR1 is LNHDA and CDR2 is SQIVND (reference sequence). The CDR3 bases are TGTGCCAGTAGTCCCGGGAGCCCCTACGAGCAGTACTTC. Encoded protein: CASSPGSPYEQYF.

Comments on this clone: A much larger clone sits a single nucleotide away, making a read error possible. Other DNA sequences in this sample translate to the same CDR3. The rearrangement uses TRBV4-1 and TRBJ1-1; perhaps TRBD1 as D (5 bases). The CDR3 spans 13 residues. CDR1 is MGHRA, CDR2 YSYEKL, per germline. V was pared by 5 bases and J by 1 base, with 8 bases between. The CDR3 spells CASSATGNTEAFF. As DNA, the CDR3 is TGCGCCAGCAGCGCCACAGGGAACACTGAAGCTTTCTTT.

This chain connects TRBV19 to TRBJ2-7; the D gene is possibly TRBD1 (5 bases). Trimming pared 1 base from V and 3 bases from J, leaving 10 bases between. This CDR3 is built from 14 residues. Germline V gene lookup returns CDR1 LNHDA and CDR2 SQIVND (reference sequence). CDR3 region: CASSIAQGYYEQYF. CDR3 coding DNA: TGTGCCAGTAGTATAGCCCAGGGCTACTACGAGCAGTACTTC. The whole variable domain, filled in from reference TRBV19 and TRBJ2-7, reads DGGITQSPKYLFRKEGQNVTLSCEQNLNHDAMYWYRQDPGQGLRLIYYSQIVNDFQKGDIAEGYSVSREKKESFPLTVTSAQKNPTAFYLCASSIAQGYYEQYFGPGTRLTVT.

The V call is TRBV28, the J call TRBJ2-7; the match to TRBD1 covers 7 bases. CDR1 is MDHEN, CDR2 SYDVKM, per germline. V shed 7 bases, J shed 2 bases, and the junction held 8 bases outside the gene matches. The CDR3 runs to 14 residues. The CDR3 coding sequence is TGTGCCAGCATATCCGGGACAGAAGCCTACGAGCAGTACTTC. Translating gives CASISGTEAYEQYF.

On this clone itself: Distinct nucleotide sequences in the sample also encode this CDR3. The chain links TRBV28 to TRBJ2-7; 8 bases line up with TRBD1. The ends lost 10 bases at V and 13 bases at J; junction bases unmatched: 15. Germline CDR1 MDHEN, CDR2 SYDVKM. This CDR3 has 12 amino acids. This CDR3 reads CATERGQGLFYF. CDR3 bases: TGTGCCACCGAACGTGGACAGGGCCTCTTCTACTTC.

This clone was picked up a small number of times. This chain uses TRBV29-1 with TRBJ1-2; tentative D call: TRBD1 (5 bases). CDR1 is SQVTM and CDR2 is ANQGSEA in the germline V gene. The CDR3 sequence is 15 residues long. The V gene lost 0 bases and the J gene lost 8 bases, with 19 bases spanning the gap. The CDR3 sequence is CSVEDQGWGGQGYTF. CDR3 bases: TGCAGCGTTGAAGATCAAGGTTGGGGGGGTCAGGGCTACACCTTC.

This chain links TRBV6-5 with TRBJ1-2, with D possibly matching TRBD1 (5 bases). V was trimmed by 5 bases and J by 2 bases, leaving 12 bases between them. The CDR3 has 14 amino acids. Germline CDR1 is MNHEY and CDR2 is SVGAGI. The DNA for the CDR3 is TGTGCCAGCAGTCGCGCGGGACGGAACTATGGCTACACCTTC. It is translated as CASSRAGRNYGYTF.

The chain recombines TRBV18 with TRBJ1-1, with TRBD1 matching 9 bases. Germline values: CDR1 KGHSH, CDR2 LQKENI. The CDR3 has 17 residues. The trim removed 1 base at V and 4 bases at J, leaving 10 bases unmatched. Here the CDR3 DNA reads TGTGCCAGCTCACCACGGACAGGGGATGGGACGACCACTGAAGCTTTCTTT. Translating gives CASSPRTGDGTTTEAFF.

This clone was recorded once. The chain links TRBV7-6 to TRBJ2-1; perhaps TRBD1 as D (6 bases). V lost 4 bases to trimming and J lost 13 bases, with 23 bases between them. From germline, CDR1 is SGHVS and CDR2 FNYEAQ. This CDR3 has 15 amino acids. The CDR3 DNA is TGTGCCAGCAGCTCGCCGCCGCGAACAGGGCCGAGACAGTTCTTC. Amino acid sequence: CASSSPPRTGPRQFF.

The chain uses TRBV6-1 and TRBJ2-7; possible D gene TRBD1, 7 bases. Germline lookup yields CDR1 MNHNS and CDR2 SASEGT. The CDR3 spans 14 residues. Deletions cut 6 bases from V and 4 bases from J, with 16 bases between. The CDR3 nucleotides read TGTGCCAGCAGACCCCTCAGGGGGGTTTACGAGCAGTACTTC. It codes for CASRPLRGVYEQYF.

The rearrangement links TRBV5-1 to TRBJ2-7; the match to TRBD2 covers 9 bases. CDR3 size: 13 residues. The germline CDR1 and CDR2 sequences are SGHRS and YFSETQ. The V segment lost 4 bases and the J segment 5 bases; nucleotides outside the gene matches: 4. The chain's CDR3 is CASSPGTSHEQYF. CDR3 nucleotide sequence: TGCGCCAGCAGCCCGGGGACTAGCCACGAGCAGTACTTC.

The rearrangement links TRBV11-2 to TRBJ1-1, with D maybe TRBD1 (6 bases). V was pared by 5 bases and J by 1 base, with 11 bases between. CDR3 length: 14 amino acids. Germline loops: CDR1 SGHAT, CDR2 FQNNGV. The CDR3 region is CASSRQQGNTEAFF. CDR3 DNA sequence: TGTGCCAGCAGCCGCCAACAGGGGAACACTGAAGCTTTCTTT.

The chain uses TRBV10-1 and TRBJ2-3, with a possible D match to TRBD2 (5 bases). CDR1 WNHNN and CDR2 SYGVQD come from the germline V gene (reference sequence). V lost 5 bases and J lost 5, with 14 bases in between. The CDR3 loop spans 14 amino acids. Written as DNA, the CDR3 is TGCGCCAGCAGTCCCTGGGCGGGTCGAGATACGCAGTATTTT. It translates to CASSPWAGRDTQYF.

The gene calls are TRBV11-2 and TRBJ2-5; 8 bases match TRBD1. This CDR3 is built from 13 residues. Germline V gene lookup returns CDR1 SGHAT and CDR2 FQNNGV. Losses at the gene ends were 3 bases for V and 4 bases for J; bases not matched to a gene: 1. The CDR3 sequence is CASSFRGRETQYF. CDR3 coding DNA: TGTGCCAGCAGCTTCAGGGGGCGAGAGACCCAGTACTTC.

This clone was seen more than once but under ten times. CDR3: CAWSAQGNTEAFF. The CDR3 nucleotides are TGTGCCTGGAGTGCACAGGGGAACACTGAAGCTTTCTTT. The chain is built from TRBV30 and TRBJ1-1; possibly TRBD1 for D (6 bases). The CDR3 length is 13 residues. From germline, CDR1 is GTSNPN and CDR2 SVGIG (reference sequence). V dropped 1 base and J dropped 1 base, with 7 bases sitting between them.

The chain has TRBV28 and TRBJ2-1; TRBD1 might be the D (6 bases). V was shortened by 5 bases and J by 2 bases, with 16 bases between the two germline ends. Per germline, CDR1 MDHEN and CDR2 SYDVKM. This CDR3 is 16 amino acids long. Written as DNA, the CDR3 is TGTGCCAGCAGTGCCTACAGGGCCCCCCCCTACAATGAGCAGTTCTTC. Translated, it gives CASSAYRAPPYNEQFF.

This chain uses TRBV14 with TRBJ2-2, with unresolved D. Germline values: CDR1 SGHDN, CDR2 FVKESK. This CDR3 comprises 13 residues. Trimming pared 5 bases from V and 2 bases from J, leaving 6 bases between. As DNA, the CDR3 is TGTGCCAGCAGCAGACTCAACACCGGGGAGCTGTTTTTT. This sequence encodes CASSRLNTGELFF.

This clone was found a few times. The CDR3 sequence: CASSYNAGSGDEKLFF. CDR3 DNA sequence: TGTGCCAGCAGTTACAACGCAGGGTCTGGAGATGAAAAACTGTTTTTT. The V call is TRBV6-6, the J call TRBJ1-4, with D maybe TRBD1 (5 bases). CDR1 MNHNY and CDR2 SVGAGI come from the germline V gene (reference sequence). The V end was cut by 2 bases, the J end by 6 bases, with 16 bases between. CDR3 length: 16 residues.